A selection of T cell receptor beta chains follows, all from one sample in a study of post-analysis software for immune sequencing data. A single record per CDR3 protein comes from TCRdb applying MiXCR to the PCR reads. The profile shows hundreds of thousands of distinct CDR3 sequences, approximately 60% of them singletons. The sample taken for sequencing was blood. The receptors shown here come from a girl under 10 years old with multiple sclerosis. The CDR3 runs from the conserved cysteine through the conserved F or W. A D gene is named only where the DNA matches it firmly. Clone size appears in some rows only: once, few, many, or a class for an expanded clone.

abundance | j_gene | d_gene | v_gene | CDR3aa | CDR3nt
- | TRBJ2-5 | TRBD1 | TRBV20-1 | CSARAQGATETQYF | TGCAGTGCTAGGGCCCAGGGGGCAACGGAGACCCAGTACTTC
- | TRBJ2-1 | - | TRBV3-1 | CASSQVVARGLRLADNEQFF | TGTGCCAGCAGCCAAGTTGTCGCAAGGGGGTTAAGGCTAGCGGACAATGAGCAGTTCTTC
- | TRBJ1-2 | - | TRBV5-1 | CASSWTQSYGYTF | TGCGCCAGCAGCTGGACACAGTCCTATGGCTACACCTTC
- | TRBJ1-2 | TRBD1 | TRBV7-2 | CASSIYPAGTGGYYGYTF | TGTGCCAGCAGCATCTACCCAGCCGGGACAGGAGGTTATTATGGCTACACCTTC
- | TRBJ2-5 | TRBD1 | TRBV20-1 | CSARRTGQGLGETQYF | TGCAGTGCTAGACGAACGGGACAGGGGTTGGGGGAGACCCAGTACTTC
- | TRBJ1-6 | - | TRBV6-5 | CASSYETVNSPLHF | TGTGCCAGCAGTTACGAGACAGTCAATTCACCCCTCCACTTT
- | TRBJ2-7 | TRBD1 | TRBV5-1 | CASSSGTGMHEQYF | TGCGCCAGCAGCAGCGGGACAGGGATGCACGAGCAGTACTTC
few | TRBJ2-7 | - | TRBV6-5 | CASSYAGAAYEQYF | TGTGCCAGCAGTTACGCTGGCGCCGCCTACGAGCAGTACTTC
- | TRBJ2-2 | - | TRBV6-1 | CASSELRWETGELFF | TGTGCCAGCAGTGAGCTAAGATGGGAGACCGGGGAGCTGTTTTTT
few | TRBJ2-3 | - | TRBV20-1 | CSVPPGSGPTDTQYF | TGCAGTGTTCCCCCGGGGAGCGGTCCCACTGATACGCAGTATTTT
- | TRBJ1-1 | - | TRBV6-2/TRBV6-3 | CASSQSTEAFF | TGTGCCAGCAGCCAGAGCACTGAAGCTTTCTTT
- | TRBJ2-1 | TRBD2 | TRBV4-1 | CASSREETSGYNEQFF | TGCGCCAGCAGCCGAGAGGAGACTAGCGGATACAATGAGCAGTTCTTC
- | TRBJ2-7 | TRBD1 | TRBV18 | CASSPGDRVRGEQYF | TGTGCCAGCTCACCGGGGGACAGGGTCCGAGGGGAGCAGTACTTC
few | TRBJ2-7 | TRBD2 | TRBV5-5 | CATKEETSGTYEQYF | TGTGCCACCAAAGAGGAGACTAGCGGAACCTACGAGCAGTACTTC
- | TRBJ2-1 | TRBD1 | TRBV4-2 | CASSQEENRGAYNEQFF | TGTGCCAGCAGCCAAGAGGAGAACAGGGGCGCCTACAATGAGCAGTTCTTC
- | TRBJ1-5 | - | TRBV2 | CASSELGRDSQPQHF | TGTGCCAGCAGTGAATTGGGCAGGGATAGTCAGCCCCAGCATTTT
- | TRBJ1-5 | - | TRBV5-1 | CASSLWGGPNQPQHF | TGCGCCAGCAGCTTGTGGGGGGGCCCCAATCAGCCCCAGCATTTT
- | TRBJ2-5 | - | TRBV4-2 | CASREPGTETQYF | TGTGCCAGCAGAGAGCCGGGGACGGAGACCCAGTACTTC
few | TRBJ2-3 | TRBD2 | TRBV29-1 | CSVLSSRGGRADTQYF | TGCAGCGTCTTATCCTCCCGGGGCGGGAGGGCAGATACGCAGTATTTT
few | TRBJ1-5 | - | TRBV4-3 | CASSWGENQPQHF | TGCGCCAGCAGCTGGGGCGAAAATCAGCCCCAGCATTTT
many | TRBJ2-3 | - | TRBV20-1 | CSASHRLLRGTDTQYF | TGCAGTGCCTCCCATCGCCTTTTGCGGGGCACAGATACGCAGTATTTT
once | TRBJ2-3 | - | TRBV4-2 | CASSPGDGRTDTQYF | TGTGCCAGCAGCCCCGGGGACGGGCGCACAGATACGCAGTATTTT
- | TRBJ1-1 | TRBD1 | TRBV15 | CATSIGDRGNTEAFF | TGTGCCACCAGCATCGGGGACAGGGGAAACACTGAAGCTTTCTTT
- | TRBJ1-2 | TRBD1 | TRBV5-1 | CASSLPTGQDGYTF | TGCGCCAGCAGCTTACCGACAGGGCAGGATGGCTACACCTTC
- | TRBJ1-1 | - | TRBV5-1 | CASSLGEQVMNTEAFF | TGCGCCAGCAGCTTGGGGGAACAGGTAATGAACACTGAAGCTTTCTTT
- | TRBJ2-1 | TRBD2 | TRBV6-5 | CASNRGRAGGEQFF | TGTGCCAGCAATCGCGGGAGGGCCGGTGGTGAGCAGTTCTTC
- | TRBJ2-7 | - | TRBV29-1 | CSVGLGADEQYF | TGCAGCGTTGGACTGGGGGCTGACGAGCAGTACTTC
- | TRBJ2-3 | TRBD2 | TRBV20-1 | CSARDFSGTSLSIVVSTDTQYF | TGCAGTGCTAGAGATTTTTCCGGGACTAGCCTTTCTATAGTTGTTAGCACAGATACGCAGTATTTT
- | TRBJ2-3 | TRBD1 | TRBV7-9 | CASSADRAPDTQYF | TGTGCCAGCAGCGCGGACAGGGCCCCAGATACGCAGTATTTT
few | TRBJ1-4 | - | TRBV4-1 | CASSPMGQRREKLFF | TGCGCCAGCAGCCCCATGGGCCAGAGGAGGGAAAAACTGTTTTTT
few | TRBJ2-5 | - | TRBV20-1 | CSARDSADRETQYF | TGCAGTGCTAGAGATTCCGCAGATCGAGAGACCCAGTACTTC
- | TRBJ1-1 | - | TRBV12-3/TRBV12-4 | CVSSLVTGPDTEAFF | TGTGTCAGCAGTTTAGTGACAGGACCTGACACTGAAGCTTTCTTT
- | TRBJ2-5 | TRBD2 | TRBV4-1 | CASSQELAGGRLKETQYF | TGCGCCAGCAGCCAAGAATTAGCGGGAGGCCGGTTGAAAGAGACCCAGTACTTC
- | TRBJ2-3 | TRBD2 | TRBV7-2 | CASRSAGGRTDTQYF | TGTGCCAGCAGATCAGCGGGAGGGCGAACGGATACGCAGTATTTT
- | TRBJ1-2 | - | TRBV25-1 | CASSELEGFGYTF | TGTGCCAGCAGTGAATTGGAGGGTTTTGGCTACACCTTC
- | TRBJ2-1 | TRBD1 | TRBV20-1 | CSARLSGQGWYEQFF | TGCAGTGCTAGACTTTCGGGACAGGGATGGTATGAGCAGTTCTTC
- | TRBJ1-1 | - | TRBV11-2 | CASSLVGEPEAFF | TGTGCCAGCAGCTTAGTCGGAGAACCCGAAGCTTTCTTT
once | TRBJ2-7 | - | TRBV11-1 | CASRKGQTYEQYF | TGTGCCAGCAGAAAGGGTCAAACCTACGAGCAGTACTTC
- | TRBJ2-5 | - | TRBV25-1 | CASRRGRETQYF | TGTGCCAGCAGACGAGGGCGGGAGACCCAGTACTTC
- | TRBJ2-5 | TRBD2 | TRBV20-1 | CSAPPIAGEETQYF | TGCAGTGCCCCACCTATCGCGGGGGAAGAGACCCAGTACTTC
few | TRBJ2-1 | - | TRBV10-3 | CAISGQLYNEQFF | TGTGCCATCAGTGGGCAGCTTTACAATGAGCAGTTCTTC
- | TRBJ2-6 | - | TRBV29-1 | CSVEGQAGANVLTF | TGCAGCGTTGAGGGACAAGCTGGGGCCAACGTCCTGACTTTC